These T cell receptor beta chains were read from a single sample in a study of CD8 T cells in ankylosing spondylitis. TCRdb re-called the 5' RACE reads through MiXCR, storing one row per CDR3 protein. This sample has about 90,000 distinct CDR3 sequences; about 8.1% occur once, and the top ten carry 25% to 35%. Sequenced sample: blood, either unsorted or a sorted T cell fraction (not recorded which). The receptors originated from a male donor with ankylosing spondylitis. Each CDR3 is given with its conserved first and last residue. A D gene is named only where the DNA matches it firmly. Part of the rows lack a size; the others show once, few, many or a class for expanded clones.

clone_size: few; j_call: TRBJ1-5; v_call: TRBV12-3/TRBV12-4; d_call: .; cdr3_nt: TGTGCCACCACGAAGGGTAGCAATCAGCCCCAGCATTTT; cdr3_aa: CATTKGSNQPQHF
clone_size: many; j_call: TRBJ1-1; v_call: TRBV28; d_call: .; cdr3_nt: TGTGCCAGCAGTTTAGTCATGAACACTGAAGCTTTCTTT; cdr3_aa: CASSLVMNTEAFF
clone_size: few; j_call: TRBJ1-1; v_call: TRBV20-1; d_call: .; cdr3_nt: TGCAGTGCTAGAGATTTGGGGGATACTGAAGCTTTCTTT; cdr3_aa: CSARDLGDTEAFF
clone_size: many; j_call: TRBJ2-2; v_call: TRBV2; d_call: .; cdr3_nt: TGTGCCAGCAGCATCGGGGCACAGAACACCGGGGAGCTGTTTTTT; cdr3_aa: CASSIGAQNTGELFF
clone_size: many; j_call: TRBJ2-3; v_call: TRBV9; d_call: TRBD2; cdr3_nt: TGTGCCAGCACCACCAATGGACTAGCGCGCACAGATACGCAGTATTTT; cdr3_aa: CASTTNGLARTDTQYF
clone_size: many; j_call: TRBJ1-6; v_call: TRBV12-3/TRBV12-4; d_call: .; cdr3_nt: TGTGCCAGCAGTCCCGGACTGCGAAATTCACCCCTCCACTTT; cdr3_aa: CASSPGLRNSPLHF
clone_size: few; j_call: TRBJ2-1; v_call: TRBV20-1; d_call: .; cdr3_nt: TGCAGTGCTAGGCCGGGACTGGAGAACTACAATGAGCAGTTCTTC; cdr3_aa: CSARPGLENYNEQFF
clone_size: .; j_call: TRBJ2-2; v_call: TRBV21-1; d_call: .; cdr3_nt: .; cdr3_aa: CASRPKREELAGAGGTPGSCFF
clone_size: once; j_call: TRBJ2-7; v_call: TRBV24-1; d_call: .; cdr3_nt: TGTGCCACCAGTGTGAACGGAGGGGCCGAGCAGTACTTC; cdr3_aa: CATSVNGGAEQYF
clone_size: .; j_call: TRBJ2-1; v_call: TRBV24-1; d_call: TRBD2; cdr3_nt: TGTGCCACCAGTGATTTTGAGACTAGCGGGAATGAGCAGTTCTTC; cdr3_aa: CATSDFETSGNEQFF
clone_size: .; j_call: TRBJ1-6; v_call: TRBV9; d_call: TRBD1; cdr3_nt: TGTGCCAGCAGCATCGGGACAGTGATGAATTCACCCCTCCACTTT; cdr3_aa: CASSIGTVMNSPLHF
clone_size: many; j_call: TRBJ1-6; v_call: TRBV20-1; d_call: .; cdr3_nt: TGCAGTGCTAGAGTTCAGGAGGCGAGCCCCCTCCACTTT; cdr3_aa: CSARVQEASPLHF
clone_size: few; j_call: TRBJ2-1; v_call: TRBV20-1; d_call: TRBD2; cdr3_nt: TGCAGTGCTAATGACGGGACTAGCAGATACAATGAGCAGTTCTTC; cdr3_aa: CSANDGTSRYNEQFF
clone_size: few; j_call: TRBJ2-3; v_call: TRBV6-4; d_call: .; cdr3_nt: TGTGCCAGCAGTGAGCGGGCAGACACAGATACGCAGTATTTT; cdr3_aa: CASSERADTDTQYF
clone_size: few; j_call: TRBJ1-4; v_call: TRBV2; d_call: TRBD1; cdr3_nt: TGTGCCATCTCGAGACAGGGGGAGCCAGAAAAACTGTTTTTT; cdr3_aa: CAISRQGEPEKLFF
clone_size: many; j_call: TRBJ2-1; v_call: TRBV7-8; d_call: .; cdr3_nt: TGTGCCAGCAGCTTATCTGAGGACAATGAGCAGTTCTTC; cdr3_aa: CASSLSEDNEQFF
clone_size: many; j_call: TRBJ2-3; v_call: TRBV12-3/TRBV12-4; d_call: .; cdr3_nt: TGTGCCAGCACCGATCCCCACTTACCCACAGATACGCAGTATTTT; cdr3_aa: CASTDPHLPTDTQYF
clone_size: .; j_call: TRBJ1-1; v_call: TRBV9; d_call: .; cdr3_nt: TGTGCCAGCAGCGTAGTGGGGGGGCGGACTGAAGCTTTCTTT; cdr3_aa: CASSVVGGRTEAFF
clone_size: .; j_call: TRBJ2-5; v_call: TRBV15; d_call: TRBD1; cdr3_nt: TGTGCCACCAGCAGTCTCATCCGGACAGGGCAAGAGACCCAGTACTTC; cdr3_aa: CATSSLIRTGQETQYF
clone_size: few; j_call: TRBJ2-1; v_call: TRBV27; d_call: TRBD2; cdr3_nt: TGTGCCAGTAGTACCGGGACTAGCGGGAGAGGGGAGCAGTTCTTC; cdr3_aa: CASSTGTSGRGEQFF
clone_size: few; j_call: TRBJ2-1; v_call: TRBV5-1; d_call: TRBD2; cdr3_nt: TGCGCCAGCAGCCCCCAGACTAGCGGGACAAATAATGAGCAGTTCTTC; cdr3_aa: CASSPQTSGTNNEQFF
clone_size: .; j_call: TRBJ2-1; v_call: TRBV10-3; d_call: TRBD1; cdr3_nt: TGTGCCATCAGTGGGCCTGGTTCGGCCACCGGGACAGTCGATGAGCAGTTCTTC; cdr3_aa: CAISGPGSATGTVDEQFF
clone_size: .; j_call: TRBJ1-1; v_call: TRBV23-1; d_call: .; cdr3_nt: TGCGCCAGCAGTCAATCCCAAGACAGAATGAACACTGAAGCTTTCTTT; cdr3_aa: CASSQSQDRMNTEAFF
clone_size: many; j_call: TRBJ1-1; v_call: TRBV2; d_call: TRBD1; cdr3_nt: TGTGCCAGCACGCCCACAGGGGGCCGGACTGAAGCTTTCTTT; cdr3_aa: CASTPTGGRTEAFF
clone_size: .; j_call: TRBJ1-2; v_call: TRBV7-9; d_call: .; cdr3_nt: TGTGCCAGCAGCTTAGATATTGCAGGGAAAATAGCTGGCTACACCTTC; cdr3_aa: CASSLDIAGKIAGYTF
clone_size: few; j_call: TRBJ1-1; v_call: TRBV7-9; d_call: .; cdr3_nt: TGTGCCAGCAGCATCGTGGACGGGAACACTGAAGCTTTCTTT; cdr3_aa: CASSIVDGNTEAFF
clone_size: .; j_call: TRBJ2-5; v_call: TRBV7-9; d_call: .; cdr3_nt: TGTGCCAGCAGCTCCGGTCGGGGCGCGCTTAAAGAGACCCAGTACTTC; cdr3_aa: CASSSGRGALKETQYF
clone_size: many; j_call: TRBJ2-3; v_call: TRBV6-1; d_call: .; cdr3_nt: TGTGCCAGCAGTGAGGAAGGCGGGATAAGCACAGATACGCAGTATTTT; cdr3_aa: CASSEEGGISTDTQYF
clone_size: few; j_call: TRBJ2-5; v_call: TRBV13; d_call: .; cdr3_nt: TGTGCCAGCAGCAACAGGGTCCGGGAGACCCAGTACTTC; cdr3_aa: CASSNRVRETQYF
clone_size: many; j_call: TRBJ1-3; v_call: TRBV27; d_call: .; cdr3_nt: TGTGCCAGCAGGAGCGGAAACACCATATATTTT; cdr3_aa: CASRSGNTIYF
clone_size: many; j_call: TRBJ2-5; v_call: TRBV27; d_call: .; cdr3_nt: TGTGCCAGCAGTACAGGGACTATCAGAACTCGAGAGACCCAGTACTTC; cdr3_aa: CASSTGTIRTRETQYF